Following are 18 T cell receptor beta chains from one sample sequenced in a study of blood T cell repertoires in COVID-19. Here immunoSEQ multiplex PCR was the method, and the copy in TCRdb shows in-frame clones only, minus some. This table has a few hundred thousand clones, 75% to 85% appearing once. The sample was peripheral blood. The origin of the receptors is a woman aged 45-65 years with acute or convalescent COVID-19.

The DNA of the CDR3 is TGTGCCAGCAGCCTTACTTACGAGCAGTACTTC. Protein sequence: CASSLTYEQYF. The chain combines TRBV7-9 with TRBJ2-7; no firm D call. Germline loops: CDR1 SEHNR, CDR2 FQNEAQ (reference sequence). The V end lost 5 bases, the J end lost 4 bases, and 6 bases lay between the germline ends. The CDR3 runs 11 residues.

DNA for the CDR3: TGTGCCAGCAGCCCAGGGGGCCTTCAGCATGGCTACACCTTC. Protein sequence: CASSPGGLQHGYTF. The chain uses TRBV7-9 and TRBJ1-2, with 8 bases identical to TRBD1. V lost 5 bases to trimming and J lost 6 bases; unmatched junction nucleotides: 8. The CDR3 consists of 14 residues. Per germline, CDR1 SEHNR and CDR2 FQNEAQ (reference sequence).

The chain couples TRBV4-1 to TRBJ2-7, with D tentatively TRBD1 (6 bases). CDR1 MGHRA and CDR2 YSYEKL come from the germline V gene. Deletions cut 2 bases from V and 6 bases from J, with 17 bases between. This CDR3 spans 15 amino acids. In DNA, the CDR3 is TGCGCCAGCAGCCAATTACAGGGAATGGTAAGCGAGCAGTACTTC. The encoded protein is CASSQLQGMVSEQYF.

V usage is TRBV7-3 and J usage is TRBJ1-1; possibly TRBD1 for D (5 bases). The germline gives CDR1 SGHTA, CDR2 FQGTGA. This CDR3 is built from 14 residues. Trimming pared 2 bases from V and 6 bases from J, leaving 13 bases between. CDR3 nucleotide sequence: TGTGCCAGCAGCTTAGCACCGGGGGACTCTGAAGCTTTCTTT. Translating it yields CASSLAPGDSEAFF. Looking up the rest from reference TRBV7-3 and TRBJ1-1 gives the full variable domain: GAGVSQTPSNKVTEKGKYVELRCDPISGHTALYWYRQSLGQGPEFLIYFQGTGAADDSGLPNDRFFAVRPEGSVSTLKIQRTERGDSAVYLCASSLAPGDSEAFFGQGTRLTVV.

This clone was seen a handful of times. The CDR3 region has the DNA TGTGCCAGCAGCCTACAGGGCACTAGGAATTCACCCCTCCACTTT. Its protein product is CASSLQGTRNSPLHF. The J gene is TRBJ1-6, the V gene TRBV5-4; TRBD1 is a possible D gene (6 bases). In germline, CDR1 is SGHNT, CDR2 YYREEE (reference sequence). CDR3 length equals 15 residues. V was shortened by 4 bases and J by 7 bases, with 15 bases between the two germline ends.

This clone showed up just a few times. The V call is TRBV5-5, the J call TRBJ1-6; 10 bases map to TRBD1. From germline, CDR1 is SGHKS and CDR2 YYEKEE (reference sequence). V lost 1 base, J lost 9 bases, and 4 bases stayed unmatched. The CDR3 has 15 amino acids. The chain's CDR3 is CASSLSGQGSSPLHF. As DNA, the CDR3 is TGTGCCAGCAGCTTGTCGGGACAGGGGAGTTCACCCCTCCACTTT.

The CDR3 sequence: CASSLTGTSADTQYF. The CDR3 region has the DNA TGTGCCAGCAGCTTAACAGGGACTAGCGCAGATACGCAGTATTTT. V and J are TRBV7-3 and TRBJ2-3, with 10 nucleotides matching TRBD2. CDR3 length equals 15 residues. V shed 0 bases, J shed 4 bases, and the junction held 1 base outside the gene matches. In germline, CDR1 is SGHTA, CDR2 FQGTGA. Full variable domain (remainder filled in from reference TRBV7-3 and TRBJ2-3): GAGVSQTPSNKVTEKGKYVELRCDPISGHTALYWYRQSLGQGPEFLIYFQGTGAADDSGLPNDRFFAVRPEGSVSTLKIQRTERGDSAVYLCASSLTGTSADTQYFGPGTRLTVL.

The chain joins TRBV27 to TRBJ1-2, with a possible D match to TRBD1 (5 bases). There are 13 residues in the CDR3. The V end lost 6 bases, the J end lost 5 bases, and 13 bases lay between the germline ends. CDR1 and CDR2 (germline): MNHEY, SMNVEV (reference sequence). This chain's CDR3 is CASSFAQGYGYTF. CDR3 nucleotide sequence: TGTGCCAGCAGCTTCGCCCAGGGATATGGCTACACCTTC.

This clone has a handful of counts. J is TRBJ1-6 and V is TRBV7-2; D perhaps matches TRBD1 (5 bases). Trimming removed 1 base at V and 3 bases at J, with 10 bases between. This CDR3 has 16 amino acids. The V gene's germline CDR1 is SGHTA and CDR2 FQGNSA. The CDR3 coding sequence is TGTGCCAGCAGCTTAGAGCAGGGAGGCTATAATTCACCCCTCCACTTT. It is translated as CASSLEQGGYNSPLHF.

This clone was detected only once. This chain uses TRBV7-9 with TRBJ2-3; 16 nucleotides match TRBD2. Germline CDR1 reads SEHNR; CDR2 reads FQNEAQ (reference sequence). CDR3 length: 15 residues. V was clipped by 11 bases and J by 2 bases; unmatched bases: 4. The CDR3 DNA reads as TGTGCCGGGACTAGCGGGAGGGCCGACACAGATACGCAGTATTTT. It specifies CAGTSGRADTDTQYF. Together with reference TRBV7-9 and TRBJ2-3, the CDR3 gives the full variable domain: DTGVSQNPRHKITKRGQNVTFRCDPISEHNRLYWYRQTLGQGPEFLTYFQNEAQLEKSRLLSDRFSAERPKGSFSTLEIQRTEQGDSAMYLCAGTSGRADTDTQYFGPGTRLTVL.

The V call is TRBV6-5, the J call TRBJ1-2; D is undetermined. CDR3 size: 14 residues. CDR1 is MNHEY, CDR2 SVGAGI, per germline. Deletions cut 0 bases from V and 6 bases from J, with 11 bases between. CDR3: CASSYSTGKHGYTF. CDR3 nucleotide sequence: TGTGCCAGCAGTTACTCGACGGGGAAACATGGCTACACCTTC.

This clone was counted a few times. This sequence joins TRBV4-3 and TRBJ2-3; 14 nucleotides agree with TRBD2. The junction had 7 bases not matched to a gene; V was cut back by 3 bases and J by 8 bases. CDR3 length: 16 residues. Germline V lookup: CDR1 LGHNA, CDR2 YSLEER. The CDR3 sequence is CASSQGLAGASVTQYF. In DNA form, the CDR3 reads TGCGCCAGCAGCCAGGGACTAGCGGGGGCCTCCGTTACGCAGTATTTT.

This clone was seen more than once but under ten times. The rearrangement links TRBV9 to TRBJ2-5, with 10 bases identical to TRBD1. Germline lookup yields CDR1 SGDLS and CDR2 YYNGEE. The CDR3 runs 14 residues. V lost 3 bases to trimming and J lost 3 bases; unmatched junction nucleotides: 2. CDR3 sequence reads: CASSAGTGEETQYF. The CDR3 DNA sequence: TGTGCCAGCAGCGCCGGGACAGGGGAAGAGACCCAGTACTTC.

This clone was seen a few times. The CDR3 sequence is CASSSRTSGSSPEQYF. CDR3 DNA sequence: TGCGCCAGCAGCTCGAGGACTAGCGGGTCGTCTCCCGAGCAGTACTTC. V is TRBV5-1 and J is TRBJ2-7; 11 bases are shared with TRBD2. This CDR3 has 16 amino acids. Trimming took 3 bases from V and 6 from J; bases not matched to a gene: 11. The germline gives CDR1 SGHRS, CDR2 YFSETQ.

The chain joins TRBV5-1 to TRBJ1-6; D is unresolved. CDR1 is SGHRS, CDR2 YFSETQ, per germline. The CDR3 has 15 amino acids. Trimming left V 0 bases short and J 7 bases short, with 11 bases between. The CDR3, as DNA: TGCGCCAGCAGCTTGGAATGGGGAGTGAATTCACCCCTCCACTTT. Residues: CASSLEWGVNSPLHF.

The chain is built from TRBV1 and TRBJ1-3. TRBV1 is noted as a pseudogene. The CDR3 length is 16 residues. The CDR3 sequence is CTSNHGLRHSGNTIYF. The CDR3, as DNA: TGCACCAGCAACCACGGACTCAGACACTCTGGAAACACCATATATTTT.

CDR3 residues: CATSDKAGDSTDTQYF. DNA for the CDR3: TGTGCCACCAGTGATAAAGCGGGAGATAGCACAGATACGCAGTATTTT. This chain connects TRBV24-1 to TRBJ2-3; 8 bases line up with TRBD2. The ends lost 3 bases at V and 0 bases at J; junction bases unmatched: 4. Germline V gene data show CDR1 as KGHDR and CDR2 as SFDVKD. The CDR3 sequence is 16 residues long.

The CDR3: CASSQGGGGSPYNEQFF. CDR3 DNA: TGTGCCAGCAGCCAAGGGGGAGGGGGGAGTCCCTACAATGAGCAGTTCTTC. The chain uses TRBV3-1 (or the pseudogene TRBV3-2) and TRBJ2-1; tentatively, D is TRBD2 (7 bases). Germline-derived CDR1 and CDR2 are LGHDT and YNNKEL (reference sequence). V was cut by 1 base and J by 2 bases, with 15 bases left in between. CDR3 size: 17 residues.